This entry lists 17 T cell receptor beta chains sequenced from one sample in a study of cytomegalovirus exposure and HLA in healthy donors. TCRdb's copy holds only in-frame clones and misses some; the assay was immunoSEQ multiplex PCR. The sample contains approximately 270,000 clones, almost 90% of which appear only once. Material for sequencing was PBMCs. The receptors come from a woman aged 18-29 years in good health and CMV-seronegative.

The rearrangement uses TRBV2 and TRBJ2-1, with TRBD2 identical over 12 bases. In germline, CDR1 is SNHLY, CDR2 FYNNEI. V shed 6 bases and J 0 bases; nucleotides not matched to a gene: 12. The CDR3 sequence is 19 residues long. CDR3 residues: CASSLMSSGGESSYNEQFF. For the CDR3, the DNA is TGTGCCAGCAGCCTAATGTCTAGCGGGGGGGAGAGCTCCTACAATGAGCAGTTCTTC.

Only one count was recorded for this clone. The chain links TRBV7-9 to TRBJ1-4, with TRBD1 matching over 7 bases. The CDR3 contains 15 residues. The junction had 9 bases not matched to a gene; V was cut back by 7 bases and J by 4 bases. Germline V gene lookup returns CDR1 SEHNR and CDR2 FQNEAQ (reference sequence). CDR3 nucleotide sequence: TGTGCCAGCACCCCGCGGGGACAGCTTAATGAAAAACTGTTTTTT. Its translation: CASTPRGQLNEKLFF. Looking up the rest from reference TRBV7-9 and TRBJ1-4 gives the full variable domain: DTGVSQNPRHKITKRGQNVTFRCDPISEHNRLYWYRQTLGQGPEFLTYFQNEAQLEKSRLLSDRFSAERPKGSFSTLEIQRTEQGDSAMYLCASTPRGQLNEKLFFGSGTQLSVL.

In its sample, this clone was seen a few times. V gene TRBV4-3 combines with J gene TRBJ1-3; D unresolved. CDR1 and CDR2 from the germline V gene are LGHNA and YSLEER. V lost 1 base to trimming and J lost 2 bases, with 9 bases between them. CDR3 size: 15 residues. CDR3 sequence: CASSQGEGTGNTIYF. The CDR3 DNA sequence: TGCGCCAGCAGCCAAGGTGAGGGAACTGGAAACACCATATATTTT.

The rearrangement joins TRBV5-6 to TRBJ2-3, with D tentatively TRBD2 (6 bases). The CDR3 runs to 11 residues. Trimming left V 4 bases short and J 6 bases short, with 6 bases between. Germline V gene lookup returns CDR1 SGHDT and CDR2 YYEEEE. CDR3 DNA: TGTGCCAGCAGCCGGGGGGATACGCAGTATTTT. It specifies CASSRGDTQYF.

J is TRBJ2-5 and V is TRBV7-2, with 7 bases fitting TRBD2. The CDR3 is 17 residues long. Germline loops: CDR1 SGHTA, CDR2 FQGNSA. J was trimmed by 1 base and V by 2 bases; bases with no gene match: 10. CDR3 in amino acids: CASSLLFAGDLQETQYF. The CDR3 region has the DNA TGTGCCAGCAGCTTACTGTTTGCGGGGGACCTCCAAGAGACCCAGTACTTC.

The genes are TRBV7-9 and TRBJ2-7, with a weak D call TRBD1 (6 bases). Trimming removed 5 bases from V and 3 bases from J, with 11 bases in between. This CDR3 region has 13 residues. Germline loops: CDR1 SEHNR, CDR2 FQNEAQ (reference sequence). CDR3 nucleotides: TGTGCCAGCAGCCTTGGACAGCTCTACGAGCAGTACGTC. Amino acids: CASSLGQLYEQYV.

The CDR3 bases are TGTGCCAGCAGCAAGACTAGCGGGGTCCAAGAGACCCAGTACTTC. Translated, it gives CASSKTSGVQETQYF. J is TRBJ2-5 and V is TRBV5-4; 11 bases match TRBD2. Trimming took 4 bases from V and 1 from J; bases not matched to a gene: 3. The V gene's germline CDR1 is SGHNT and CDR2 YYREEE (reference sequence). This CDR3 has 15 amino acids.

Only one count was recorded for this clone. The V gene is TRBV5-1, the J gene TRBJ1-2; TRBD1 aligns across 7 bases. The CDR3 loop spans 16 amino acids. V shed 6 bases and J 3 bases; nucleotides not matched to a gene: 14. Germline-derived CDR1 and CDR2 are SGHRS and YFSETQ. The chain's CDR3 is CASTTTFPGQHYGYTF. CDR3 sequence (DNA): TGCGCCAGCACCACGACATTTCCGGGACAGCACTATGGCTACACCTTC.

The chain combines TRBV15 with TRBJ1-5, with 7 nucleotides matching TRBD1. CDR1 is LNHNV, CDR2 YYDKDF, per germline (reference sequence). The CDR3 runs 16 residues. V trimming: 0 bases; J trimming: 5 bases; junction bases outside the gene matches: 7. For the CDR3, the DNA is TGTGCCACCAGCAGAGATGCAGGGGGGCACTATCAGCCCCAGCATTTT. It specifies CATSRDAGGHYQPQHF.

CDR3 sequence reads: CASSPGGTNTEAFF. CDR3 in DNA: TGTGCCAGCAGCCCTGGGGGGACGAACACTGAAGCTTTCTTT. The chain links TRBV7-9 to TRBJ1-1, with a weak D call TRBD1 (5 bases). The germline V and J ends were trimmed by 5 bases and 1 base, with 11 bases remaining between them. Per the germline V gene, CDR1 is SEHNR and CDR2 is FQNEAQ (reference sequence). This CDR3 has 14 residues. The whole variable domain, filled in from reference TRBV7-9 and TRBJ1-1, reads DTGVSQNPRHKITKRGQNVTFRCDPISEHNRLYWYRQTLGQGPEFLTYFQNEAQLEKSRLLSDRFSAERPKGSFSTLEIQRTEQGDSAMYLCASSPGGTNTEAFFGQGTRLTVV.

The chain recombines TRBV4-1 with TRBJ1-6; D is perhaps TRBD1 (6 bases). Deletions cut 7 bases from V and 7 bases from J, with 14 bases between. CDR3 length: 14 residues. CDR1 is MGHRA and CDR2 is YSYEKL in the germline V gene. CDR3 DNA sequence: TGCGCCAGCAACGTTGAGGGGGGGAATTCACCCCTCCACTTT. Translating it yields CASNVEGGNSPLHF.

The gene calls are TRBV5-6 and TRBJ1-2, with D possibly matching TRBD1 (5 bases). V was clipped by 0 bases and J by 5 bases, with 11 bases between them. Germline V gene lookup returns CDR1 SGHDT and CDR2 YYEEEE. The CDR3 is 14 amino acids. CDR3 loop: CASSLGPRVYGYTF. The CDR3 DNA is TGTGCCAGCAGCTTGGGACCCAGGGTTTATGGCTACACCTTC.

The chain carries TRBV7-2 and TRBJ2-7; 14 bases are shared with TRBD2. Germline CDR1 is SGHTA and CDR2 is FQGNSA. The CDR3 is 18 amino acids. Trimming took 2 bases from V and 4 from J; bases not matched to a gene: 10. CDR3 amino acids: CASSLNPATSGGGYEQYF. CDR3 in DNA: TGTGCCAGCAGCTTAAACCCCGCGACTAGCGGGGGGGGATACGAGCAGTACTTC. The full variable domain, completed using reference TRBV7-2 and TRBJ2-7, is GAGVSQSPSNKVTEKGKDVELRCDPISGHTALYWYRQSLGQGLEFLIYFQGNSAPDKSGLPSDRFSAERTGGSVSTLTIQRTQQEDSAVYLCASSLNPATSGGGYEQYFGPGTRLTVT.

This clone was counted only a few times. V usage is TRBV19 and J usage is TRBJ2-5; 7 bases are a match to TRBD1. CDR3 size: 15 residues. Germline CDR1 LNHDA, CDR2 SQIVND (reference sequence). Trimming at V came to 3 bases and at J to 1 base, leaving 5 bases not matched to a gene. CDR3 loop: CASSIFPGGQETQYF. CDR3 DNA: TGTGCCAGTAGTATCTTTCCAGGGGGCCAAGAGACCCAGTACTTC.

On this clone: At one of its ends the junction is not consistent with the germline gene, which may arise from a read error. This chain uses TRBV30 with TRBJ2-3; possibly TRBD1 for D (6 bases). This CDR3 is 14 amino acids long. Germline values: CDR1 GTSNPN, CDR2 SVGIG (reference sequence). The CDR3 loop is CAWGVGGTADTQYF. The DNA for the CDR3 is TGTGCCTGGGGTGTAGGGGGAACAGCAGATACGCAGTATTTT. Variable domain in full (rest from reference TRBV30 and TRBJ2-3): SQTIHQWPATLVQPVGSPLSLECTVEGTSNPNLYWYRQAAGRGLQLLFYSVGIGQISSEVPQNLSASRPQDRQFILSSKKLLLSDSGFYLCAWGVGGTADTQYFGPGTRLTVL.

The J gene is TRBJ2-7, the V gene TRBV10-2, with D perhaps matching TRBD1 (6 bases). CDR3 length equals 12 residues. The V end lost 6 bases, the J end lost 5 bases, and 11 bases lay between the germline ends. The V gene's germline CDR1 is WSHSY and CDR2 SAAADI. The CDR3 DNA reads TGCGCCAGCAGCAACAGGGCGGACGAGCAGTACTTC. It is translated as CASSNRADEQYF.

V is TRBV2 and J is TRBJ2-5; 9 positions agree with TRBD2. The V gene's germline CDR1 is SNHLY and CDR2 FYNNEI. Trimming cost V 7 bases and J 0 bases; bases outside gene matches: 12. This CDR3 contains 17 residues. CDR3 sequence reads: CASMSGRGGHNQETQYF. Written as DNA, the CDR3 is TGTGCCAGCATGTCCGGGCGGGGGGGACATAACCAAGAGACCCAGTACTTC.